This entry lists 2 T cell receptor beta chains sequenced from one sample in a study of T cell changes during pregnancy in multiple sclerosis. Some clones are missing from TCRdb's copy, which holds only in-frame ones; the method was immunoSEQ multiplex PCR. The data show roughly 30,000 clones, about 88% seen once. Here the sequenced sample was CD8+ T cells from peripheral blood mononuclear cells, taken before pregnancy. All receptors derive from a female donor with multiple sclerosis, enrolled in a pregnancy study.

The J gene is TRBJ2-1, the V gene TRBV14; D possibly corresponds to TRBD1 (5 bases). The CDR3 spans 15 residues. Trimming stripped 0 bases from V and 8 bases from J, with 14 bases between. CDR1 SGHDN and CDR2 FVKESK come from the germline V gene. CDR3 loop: CASSQDLGPYDEQFF. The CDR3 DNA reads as TGTGCCAGCAGCCAAGATCTGGGGCCTTACGATGAGCAGTTCTTC.

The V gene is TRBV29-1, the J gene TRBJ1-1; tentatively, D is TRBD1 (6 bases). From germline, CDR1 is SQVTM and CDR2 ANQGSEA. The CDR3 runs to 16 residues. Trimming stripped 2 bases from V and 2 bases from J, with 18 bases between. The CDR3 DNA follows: TGCAGCGTTGAAAACTTTTTCGGGGGGGCAAACACTGAAGCTTTCTTT. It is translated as CSVENFFGGANTEAFF.